This paragraph reports one T cell receptor beta chain. Trimming removed 4 bases from V and 1 base from J; junction bases left unmatched: 4. Germline-derived CDR1 and CDR2 are SGHNT and YYREEE (reference sequence). This CDR3 is built from 14 residues. TCRdb re-analysed the 5' RACE reads in MiXCR, keeping a single row per CDR3 protein. The sample consists of under 300,000 distinct CDR3 sequences, 12% of them appearing once. This specimen belongs to a study of identical twins. These data were also reused for a study on yellow fever vaccine responses in identical twins.

Sequences were obtained from memory (CD45RO+) T cells sorted from blood. V and J are TRBV5-4 and TRBJ1-1, with 7 bases lining up with TRBD1. The source is a woman under 30 in good health. The CDR3 bases are TGTGCCAGCAGCAGCAGACAGGGGAACACTGAAGCTTTCTTT. This codes for CASSSRQGNTEAFF.